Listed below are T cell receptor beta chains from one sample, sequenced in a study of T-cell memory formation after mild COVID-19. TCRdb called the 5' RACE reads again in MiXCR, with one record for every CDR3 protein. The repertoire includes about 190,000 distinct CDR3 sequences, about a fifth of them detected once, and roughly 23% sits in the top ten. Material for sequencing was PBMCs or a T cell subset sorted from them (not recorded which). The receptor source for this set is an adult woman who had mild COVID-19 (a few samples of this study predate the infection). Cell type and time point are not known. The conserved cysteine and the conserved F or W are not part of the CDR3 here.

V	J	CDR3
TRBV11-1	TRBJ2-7	ASSHHRSTPYEQY
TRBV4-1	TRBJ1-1	ASSQEDRIGVTEAF
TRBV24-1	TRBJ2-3	ATSDLPESGTGATDTQY
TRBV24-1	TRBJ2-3	ATSDPDRVGTYTQY
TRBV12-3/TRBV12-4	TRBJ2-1	ASSLPGLAGEQF
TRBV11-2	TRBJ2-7	ASSLEYTGVYEQY
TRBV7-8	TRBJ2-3	ASSQALKGLYSGTTDTQY
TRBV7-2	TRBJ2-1	ASSLEIPAGLVLDNEQF
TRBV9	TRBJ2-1	ASSVTSGNTHEQF
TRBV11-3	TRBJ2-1	ASSFRGGFEQF
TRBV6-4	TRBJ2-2	ASSDRDTGELF
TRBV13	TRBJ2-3	ASSPRTDTQY
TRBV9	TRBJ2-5	ASSVVSGPQETQY
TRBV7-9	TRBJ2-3	ASSLSLSGGNTDTQY
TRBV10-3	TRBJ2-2	AISRRDTGELF
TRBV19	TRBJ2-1	ASSTEGSYNEQF
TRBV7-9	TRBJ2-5	ASKGRKETQY
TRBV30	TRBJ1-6	ASRWVGGNSPLH